This T cell receptor beta chain emerged from a study of graft-versus-host responses after intestinal transplantation. The overall study: Transplantation in recipients was multivisceral, liver-intestinal, or isolated intestinal. Findings of the study overall: Early post-transplant HvG declines were associated with peak circulating GvH clone levels.

The protocol was immunoSEQ multiplex PCR, while the TCRdb copy is restricted to in-frame clones and leaves out a portion. The sample includes approximately 9,500 clones, 92% of them seen just once. Trimming left V 0 bases short and J 0 bases short, with 6 bases between. This CDR3 is built from 14 residues. Germline assignment: CDR1 SGHRS and CDR2 YFSETQ. Details on this clone: Its antigen is not identified.

The chain carries TRBV5-1 and TRBJ1-2; D remains ambiguous. This clonotype was sampled from a human patient who received an intestinal transplant, so some T cells may come from the graft donor. The sample consisted of PBMCs, taken roughly six weeks after intestinal transplantation. CDR3 loop: CASSLDTPNYGYTF. CDR3 nucleotides: TGCGCCAGCAGCTTGGACACCCCTAACTATGGCTACACCTTC. The full variable domain, with the rest looked up from reference TRBV5-1 and TRBJ1-2, is KAGVTQTPRYLIKTRGQQVTLSCSPISGHRSVSWYQQTPGQGLQFLFEYFSETQRNKGNFPGRFSGRQFSNSRSEMNVSTLELGDSALYLCASSLDTPNYGYTFGSGTRLTVV.